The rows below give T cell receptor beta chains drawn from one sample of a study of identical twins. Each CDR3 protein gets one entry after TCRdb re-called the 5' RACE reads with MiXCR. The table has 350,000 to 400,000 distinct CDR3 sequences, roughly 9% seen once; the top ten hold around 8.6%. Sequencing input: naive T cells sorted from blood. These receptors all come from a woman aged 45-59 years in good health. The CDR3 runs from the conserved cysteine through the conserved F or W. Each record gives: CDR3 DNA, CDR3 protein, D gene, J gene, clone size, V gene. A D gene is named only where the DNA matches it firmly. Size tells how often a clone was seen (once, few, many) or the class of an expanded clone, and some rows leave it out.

cdr3_nt: TGTGCCAGCAGCCCACAGCTTCTCAATGAGCAGTTCTTC; cdr3_aa: CASSPQLLNEQFF; d_call: -; j_call: TRBJ2-1; clone_size: -; v_call: TRBV3-1
cdr3_nt: TGCAGTGCTACCACCCTGACAGGGGGGAATGGCTACACCTTC; cdr3_aa: CSATTLTGGNGYTF; d_call: TRBD1; j_call: TRBJ1-2; clone_size: -; v_call: TRBV20-1
cdr3_nt: TGCAGTGCTAGGGCCCCTAGCTACTCCGAGCAGTTCTTC; cdr3_aa: CSARAPSYSEQFF; d_call: -; j_call: TRBJ2-1; clone_size: many; v_call: TRBV20-1
cdr3_nt: TGTGCCAGCAGTTACTCCGGCGGGGCGCCCCACTTC; cdr3_aa: CASSYSGGAPHF; d_call: -; j_call: TRBJ2-1; clone_size: few; v_call: TRBV6-5
cdr3_nt: TGTGCCAGCAGTGAAGGAATTAGCAATCAGCCCCAGCATTTT; cdr3_aa: CASSEGISNQPQHF; d_call: -; j_call: TRBJ1-5; clone_size: -; v_call: TRBV2
cdr3_nt: TGTGCCACCAGTGGGGAGCCTCGTGGGGAGCAGTTCTTC; cdr3_aa: CATSGEPRGEQFF; d_call: -; j_call: TRBJ2-1; clone_size: few; v_call: TRBV24-1
cdr3_nt: TGCAGTGCTAGAGAGGAGGGCGTCAATCAGCCCCAGCATTTT; cdr3_aa: CSAREEGVNQPQHF; d_call: -; j_call: TRBJ1-5; clone_size: many; v_call: TRBV20-1
cdr3_nt: TGCGCCAGCAGCGTTGGTGTGGGGAGCACCGGGGAGCTGTTTTTT; cdr3_aa: CASSVGVGSTGELFF; d_call: -; j_call: TRBJ2-2; clone_size: few; v_call: TRBV10-1
cdr3_nt: TGTGCCAGCAGTGGTTTGCATAGCAATCAGCCCCAGCATTTT; cdr3_aa: CASSGLHSNQPQHF; d_call: -; j_call: TRBJ1-5; clone_size: -; v_call: TRBV25-1
cdr3_nt: TGTGCCAGCAGTTCTACTGGGGGGCACTCCTACGAGCAGTACTTC; cdr3_aa: CASSSTGGHSYEQYF; d_call: -; j_call: TRBJ2-7; clone_size: -; v_call: TRBV28
cdr3_nt: TGTGCCAGCAGCCTTATAGCGGGAGGGAGCGAGACCCAGTACTTC; cdr3_aa: CASSLIAGGSETQYF; d_call: TRBD2; j_call: TRBJ2-5; clone_size: few; v_call: TRBV27
cdr3_nt: TGTGCCAGCAGCCCTTGGACAGGTACCGGGGAGCTGTTTTTT; cdr3_aa: CASSPWTGTGELFF; d_call: TRBD1; j_call: TRBJ2-2; clone_size: many; v_call: TRBV3-1
cdr3_nt: TGCGCCAGCAGCTCGGGACAACTGAATGAAAAACTGTTTTTT; cdr3_aa: CASSSGQLNEKLFF; d_call: -; j_call: TRBJ1-4; clone_size: many; v_call: TRBV5-1
cdr3_nt: TGCGCCAGCAGCGTGTCGTACGGGAGCAATAGGGAGCAGTACTTC; cdr3_aa: CASSVSYGSNREQYF; d_call: -; j_call: TRBJ2-7; clone_size: few; v_call: TRBV4-1
cdr3_nt: TGTGCCAGCAGTTTACCCGAGCGGGGCTACAATGAGCAGTTCTTC; cdr3_aa: CASSLPERGYNEQFF; d_call: TRBD2; j_call: TRBJ2-1; clone_size: -; v_call: TRBV12-3/TRBV12-4
cdr3_nt: TGTGCCAGCAGCTTAGCGCCGACAGGAGGTACTGAAGCTTTCTTT; cdr3_aa: CASSLAPTGGTEAFF; d_call: -; j_call: TRBJ1-1; clone_size: few; v_call: TRBV7-2
cdr3_nt: TGTGCCAGCAGCTCTTCCGGAGGGACTGAAGCTTTCTTT; cdr3_aa: CASSSSGGTEAFF; d_call: -; j_call: TRBJ1-1; clone_size: many; v_call: TRBV7-3
cdr3_nt: TGTGCCAGCAGCGGGCCTGGCGAAAAACTGTTTTTT; cdr3_aa: CASSGPGEKLFF; d_call: -; j_call: TRBJ1-4; clone_size: few; v_call: TRBV12-3/TRBV12-4
cdr3_nt: TGTGCCATCAGTGGGTCGGACACAGATACGCAGTATTTT; cdr3_aa: CAISGSDTDTQYF; d_call: -; j_call: TRBJ2-3; clone_size: -; v_call: TRBV10-3
cdr3_nt: TGCGCCAGCAGCTTGGCGCAGGGGGCGGTGAACACTGAAGCTTTCTTT; cdr3_aa: CASSLAQGAVNTEAFF; d_call: TRBD1; j_call: TRBJ1-1; clone_size: many; v_call: TRBV5-1
cdr3_nt: TGTGCCAGCAGCTTACTTTCCACGGGGTTGACCCAGTACTTC; cdr3_aa: CASSLLSTGLTQYF; d_call: -; j_call: TRBJ2-5; clone_size: many; v_call: TRBV7-2
cdr3_nt: TGTGCCAGCAGTTTAGCCCCCTCCGGCTACGAGCAGTACTTC; cdr3_aa: CASSLAPSGYEQYF; d_call: -; j_call: TRBJ2-7; clone_size: -; v_call: TRBV12-3/TRBV12-4
cdr3_nt: TGTGCCAGCAGCTCCTACGGCAATCAGCCCCAGCATTTT; cdr3_aa: CASSSYGNQPQHF; d_call: -; j_call: TRBJ1-5; clone_size: few; v_call: TRBV12-3/TRBV12-4
cdr3_nt: TGTGCCAGCAGCTACCGCTCCGGACTAGCGGGCAATGAGCAGTTCTTC; cdr3_aa: CASSYRSGLAGNEQFF; d_call: TRBD2; j_call: TRBJ2-1; clone_size: -; v_call: TRBV7-9
cdr3_nt: TGTGCCAGCAGCCTTCGAGTGGGGACCCAGTACTTC; cdr3_aa: CASSLRVGTQYF; d_call: -; j_call: TRBJ2-5; clone_size: few; v_call: TRBV11-3
cdr3_nt: TGCGCCAGCAGCTATTCTCGGACCAGCTATGGCGAGCAGTACTTC; cdr3_aa: CASSYSRTSYGEQYF; d_call: -; j_call: TRBJ2-7; clone_size: -; v_call: TRBV5-1
cdr3_nt: TGTGCCAGCAGGATTCTACAGGGGAATCAGCCCCAGCATTTT; cdr3_aa: CASRILQGNQPQHF; d_call: TRBD1; j_call: TRBJ1-5; clone_size: few; v_call: TRBV5-4
cdr3_nt: TGCGCCAGCAGCCCCAGTTTCACCGGGGAGCTGTTTTTT; cdr3_aa: CASSPSFTGELFF; d_call: -; j_call: TRBJ2-2; clone_size: once; v_call: TRBV5-1
cdr3_nt: TGTGCCAGCAGTTTAGTGGGACGGTTGAACACTGAAGCTTTCTTT; cdr3_aa: CASSLVGRLNTEAFF; d_call: -; j_call: TRBJ1-1; clone_size: few; v_call: TRBV12-3/TRBV12-4
cdr3_nt: TGTGCCAGCAGTTTAGGCGATGTAGATGAGCAGTTCTTC; cdr3_aa: CASSLGDVDEQFF; d_call: -; j_call: TRBJ2-1; clone_size: many; v_call: TRBV12-3/TRBV12-4
cdr3_nt: TGTGCCAGCAGCCGGACTAGCGGGATAGGGCTAGAGACCCAGTACTTC; cdr3_aa: CASSRTSGIGLETQYF; d_call: TRBD2; j_call: TRBJ2-5; clone_size: few; v_call: TRBV12-3/TRBV12-4
cdr3_nt: TGTGCCAGCAGCTCTTCACGAACGGGCACGACAGCCTACAATGAGCAGTTCTTC; cdr3_aa: CASSSSRTGTTAYNEQFF; d_call: -; j_call: TRBJ2-1; clone_size: -; v_call: TRBV11-2
cdr3_nt: TGCGCCAGCAGCCTACCCGGGACAGGGGATACTGAAGCTTTCTTT; cdr3_aa: CASSLPGTGDTEAFF; d_call: TRBD1; j_call: TRBJ1-1; clone_size: few; v_call: TRBV4-1
cdr3_nt: TGTGCCAGCAGGGATTCCGGGACTAGCAGGTCCTACGAGCAGTACTTC; cdr3_aa: CASRDSGTSRSYEQYF; d_call: TRBD2; j_call: TRBJ2-7; clone_size: many; v_call: TRBV12-3/TRBV12-4
cdr3_nt: TGTGCCAGCAGCTTGGATCCGGGAGACAGGATCGGGGAGCTGTTTTTT; cdr3_aa: CASSLDPGDRIGELFF; d_call: -; j_call: TRBJ2-2; clone_size: -; v_call: TRBV5-5
cdr3_nt: TGCAGCGTTGAAGCTAGCCCAAACATTCAGTACTTC; cdr3_aa: CSVEASPNIQYF; d_call: -; j_call: TRBJ2-4; clone_size: many; v_call: TRBV29-1
cdr3_nt: TGTGCCAGCAGCCGACAGGGGAATGAAAAACTGTTTTTT; cdr3_aa: CASSRQGNEKLFF; d_call: TRBD1; j_call: TRBJ1-4; clone_size: few; v_call: TRBV14
cdr3_nt: TGTGCCAGCTCACCTACCCGGGACAGGAGCAATCAGCCCCAGCATTTT; cdr3_aa: CASSPTRDRSNQPQHF; d_call: TRBD1; j_call: TRBJ1-5; clone_size: -; v_call: TRBV18
cdr3_nt: TGCAGCGTTGACCAGGGAACCTCAGACTATGGCTACACCTTC; cdr3_aa: CSVDQGTSDYGYTF; d_call: -; j_call: TRBJ1-2; clone_size: few; v_call: TRBV29-1
cdr3_nt: TGTGCCAGCAGGCGCAATCTGGGACCCCCAGATACGCAGTATTTT; cdr3_aa: CASRRNLGPPDTQYF; d_call: -; j_call: TRBJ2-3; clone_size: -; v_call: TRBV13
cdr3_nt: TGTGCCAGCAGTTACACAGGGATGACCCACGAGCAGTACTTC; cdr3_aa: CASSYTGMTHEQYF; d_call: -; j_call: TRBJ2-7; clone_size: many; v_call: TRBV28
cdr3_nt: TGTGCCAGCAGCCAGCCGGGGACAGGCGTCAACAATGAGCAGTTCTTC; cdr3_aa: CASSQPGTGVNNEQFF; d_call: TRBD1; j_call: TRBJ2-1; clone_size: -; v_call: TRBV3-1
cdr3_nt: TGTGCCAGCAGCGTGGAGTACTCCTACAATGAGCAGTTCTTC; cdr3_aa: CASSVEYSYNEQFF; d_call: -; j_call: TRBJ2-1; clone_size: few; v_call: TRBV9
cdr3_nt: TGTGCCAGCAGATTCAGGGGAGCAGCTACCTATGGCTACACCTTC; cdr3_aa: CASRFRGAATYGYTF; d_call: -; j_call: TRBJ1-2; clone_size: many; v_call: TRBV12-3/TRBV12-4
cdr3_nt: TGCAGCGTTGAAGATCTAAGGTTTGGGTCGCATGATGGCTACACCTTC; cdr3_aa: CSVEDLRFGSHDGYTF; d_call: -; j_call: TRBJ1-2; clone_size: few; v_call: TRBV29-1
cdr3_nt: TGTGCCAGCAGCTGGGACAGGGACTCGTTCGGTACGCAGTATTTT; cdr3_aa: CASSWDRDSFGTQYF; d_call: TRBD1; j_call: TRBJ2-3; clone_size: -; v_call: TRBV11-2
cdr3_nt: TGTGCCAGCAGCACCTCTTCCTACGAGCAGTACTTC; cdr3_aa: CASSTSSYEQYF; d_call: -; j_call: TRBJ2-7; clone_size: many; v_call: TRBV13
cdr3_nt: TGCGCCAGCACCCTTTGGACAGGGACAAGCTCTGGGGCCAACGTCCTGACTTTC; cdr3_aa: CASTLWTGTSSGANVLTF; d_call: TRBD1; j_call: TRBJ2-6; clone_size: many; v_call: TRBV5-1
cdr3_nt: TGTGCCAGCAGTTTCGATGGGGAGCTGTTTTTT; cdr3_aa: CASSFDGELFF; d_call: -; j_call: TRBJ2-2; clone_size: -; v_call: TRBV2
cdr3_nt: TGTGCCAGCAGACCACGGCGCGCGGGAGGGCCCTCAGGCAATGAGCAGTTCTTC; cdr3_aa: CASRPRRAGGPSGNEQFF; d_call: TRBD2; j_call: TRBJ2-1; clone_size: -; v_call: TRBV7-8
cdr3_nt: TGTGCCAGCAAGACTAGCGGGATATGGAATGAGCAGTTCTTC; cdr3_aa: CASKTSGIWNEQFF; d_call: TRBD2; j_call: TRBJ2-1; clone_size: -; v_call: TRBV6-1
cdr3_nt: TGTGCCACCAGTGATTCCACCGGGACTAGCGTTGAGCAGTTCTTC; cdr3_aa: CATSDSTGTSVEQFF; d_call: TRBD2; j_call: TRBJ2-1; clone_size: few; v_call: TRBV24-1
cdr3_nt: TGTGCCAGTACCGGGAGGCCTCCGAACAATGAGCAGTTCTTC; cdr3_aa: CASTGRPPNNEQFF; d_call: TRBD2; j_call: TRBJ2-1; clone_size: many; v_call: TRBV19